The 24 T cell receptor beta chains given below trace back to one sample, sequenced in a study of cytomegalovirus exposure and HLA in healthy donors (dated by TCRdb to 2017 to 2019). Library preparation employed the immunoSEQ multiplex PCR assay. For the multiplex PCR, a mixture combining 60 forward primers for TCR Vbeta segments and 13 reverse primers for TCR Jbeta segments was used. What TCRdb holds here is the immuneACCESS table cut down to in-frame rearrangements. Part of the clones is not present; checked against another copy, under half of the missing clones reflect an unresolved V gene, and the others are unexplained. The sample table contains 170,000 or so clones; only one count was recorded for around 77% of them. Around 1.3% of the sample is held by the ten biggest clonotypes. The sample comprised PBMCs. These receptors all come from a woman aged 30 to 39 in good health and CMV-seronegative.

The chain links TRBV28 to TRBJ1-1, with D possibly being TRBD1 (5 bases). Germline values: CDR1 MDHEN, CDR2 SYDVKM. The germline V and J ends were trimmed by 7 bases and 1 base, with 10 bases remaining between them. There are 13 residues in the CDR3. CDR3 residues: CASTWGGNTEAFF. The CDR3 DNA reads as TGTGCCAGCACCTGGGGGGGGAACACTGAAGCTTTCTTT.

The chain joins TRBV5-1 to TRBJ1-5; a weak D match, TRBD1 (6 bases). Germline CDR1 reads SGHRS; CDR2 reads YFSETQ. V was cut by 0 bases and J by 8 bases, with 12 bases left in between. CDR3 length: 14 residues. The CDR3 region is CASSLGGGGEPQHF. The CDR3 DNA reads as TGCGCCAGCAGCTTGGGCGGGGGCGGGGAGCCCCAGCATTTT.

This clone came up a few times. This sequence joins TRBV6-1 and TRBJ1-3; no clear D. Looked up from germline, CDR1 is MNHNS and CDR2 is SASEGT. V was cut by 7 bases and J by 0 bases, with 10 bases left in between. The CDR3 spans 14 residues. CDR3 region: CASISRYSGNTIYF. For the CDR3, the DNA is TGTGCCAGCATATCTCGGTACTCTGGAAACACCATATATTTT.

This clone has just a few counts. The chain is built from TRBV4-1 and TRBJ2-1, with TRBD2 identical over 7 bases. The V and J ends lost 6 bases and 0 bases, in that order; junction bases with no gene match: 8. Germline values: CDR1 MGHRA, CDR2 YSYEKL. This CDR3 region has 16 residues. This CDR3 reads CASRGLGGSSYNEQFF. CDR3 DNA: TGCGCCAGCAGGGGCCTGGGGGGGAGCTCCTACAATGAGCAGTTCTTC.

This clone was counted only a few times. The genes are TRBV6-6 and TRBJ1-1, with a weak D call TRBD1 (6 bases). CDR1 is MNHNY and CDR2 is SVGAGI in the germline V gene (reference sequence). The CDR3 is 13 residues long. Deletions cut 7 bases from V and 4 bases from J, with 13 bases between. The CDR3 coding sequence is TGTGCCAGCAACGGTCAAGGGGGCACTGAAGCTTTCTTT. It is translated as CASNGQGGTEAFF.

The V and J genes are TRBV5-6 and TRBJ2-7; D unclear. Germline CDR1 and CDR2: SGHDT and YYEEEE. CDR3 length equals 13 residues. Deletions cut 4 bases from V and 3 bases from J, with 11 bases between. CDR3: CASSPRGFYEQYF. Written as DNA, the CDR3 is TGTGCCAGCAGCCCCCGAGGATTCTACGAGCAGTACTTC.

The gene calls are TRBV13 and TRBJ1-4; no firm D call. Germline loops: CDR1 PRHDT, CDR2 FYEKMQ (reference sequence). V gave up 5 bases and J gave up 4 bases, with 17 bases separating them. CDR3 length: 16 residues. The CDR3 coding sequence is TGTGCCAGCAGCCAATCCGAAGACGGGAGTAATGAAAAACTGTTTTTT. Amino acids: CASSQSEDGSNEKLFF.

The chain combines TRBV18 with TRBJ2-7, with D maybe TRBD2 (6 bases). The germline V and J ends were trimmed by 3 bases and 0 bases, with 18 bases remaining between them. Germline V gives CDR1 KGHSH, CDR2 LQKENI. The CDR3 loop spans 17 amino acids. The CDR3 DNA reads TGTGCCAGCTCACCGCTAACCCCGGGGAGGAGCTCCTACGAGCAGTACTTC. Its protein product is CASSPLTPGRSSYEQYF.

Notes on this clone: This sample also contains other DNA sequences that code for the same CDR3. CDR3 in DNA: TGTGCCAGCTCACCCGGGGGTACCAATCAGCCCCAGCATTTT. It yields the protein CASSPGGTNQPQHF. V is TRBV18 and J is TRBJ1-5; tentatively, D is TRBD1 (5 bases). Germline-derived CDR1 and CDR2 are KGHSH and LQKENI. Trimming left V 3 bases short and J 3 bases short, with 9 bases between. The CDR3 totals 14 residues.

The chain recombines TRBV7-2 with TRBJ1-1; D remains ambiguous. With 1 base removed from V and 2 bases from J, the gap between germline ends came to 8 bases. The germline V gene encodes CDR1 SGHTA and CDR2 FQGNSA. This CDR3 contains 14 residues. In nucleotides, the CDR3 is TGTGCCAGCAGCTTAGTTGGTCTAAACACTGAAGCTTTCTTT. It translates to CASSLVGLNTEAFF.

The rearrangement links TRBV5-1 to TRBJ2-5; D is possibly TRBD2 (5 bases). The CDR3 loop spans 14 amino acids. V was shortened by 0 bases and J by 5 bases, with 11 bases between the two germline ends. In germline, CDR1 is SGHRS, CDR2 YFSETQ. CDR3 amino acids: CASSLAGSPETQYF. The DNA for the CDR3 is TGCGCCAGCAGCTTGGCGGGGAGCCCGGAGACCCAGTACTTC.

This chain joins TRBV11-3 and TRBJ2-2; no reliable D call. V gave up 5 bases and J gave up 4 bases, with 11 bases separating them. CDR3 length: 14 residues. The germline V gene encodes CDR1 SGHNT and CDR2 YENEEA. CDR3 in amino acids: CASSPGATTGELFF. The CDR3 nucleotides are TGTGCCAGCAGCCCTGGAGCAACCACCGGGGAGCTGTTTTTT. The full variable domain, completed using reference TRBV11-3 and TRBJ2-2, is EAGVVQSPRYKIIEKKQPVAFWCNPISGHNTLYWYLQNLGQGPELLIRYENEEAVDDSQLPKDRFSAERLKGVDSTLKIQPAELGDSAVYLCASSPGATTGELFFGEGSRLTVL.

This chain links TRBV7-2 with TRBJ2-5; possibly TRBD1 for D (5 bases). The CDR3 contains 15 residues. V lost 4 bases and J 5 bases, leaving 17 bases between the germline ends. CDR1 SGHTA and CDR2 FQGNSA come from the germline V gene. The CDR3 sequence: CASSSTQVLVETQYF. The CDR3 DNA reads as TGTGCCAGCAGCTCTACACAGGTACTGGTGGAGACCCAGTACTTC.

The chain uses TRBV5-6 and TRBJ1-5; TRBD1 matches at 8 bases. CDR3 length: 15 amino acids. Trimming cost V 4 bases and J 3 bases; bases outside gene matches: 6. CDR1 and CDR2 (germline): SGHDT, YYEEEE. This chain's CDR3 is CASSRAGGLNQPQHF. In nucleotides, the CDR3 is TGTGCCAGCAGCCGCGCAGGGGGCCTCAATCAGCCCCAGCATTTT.

A single count supports this clone. V usage is TRBV11-2 and J usage is TRBJ1-5; 9 bases are a match to TRBD1. CDR3 length: 16 residues. Losses at the gene ends were 1 base for V and 2 bases for J; bases not matched to a gene: 3. Germline CDR1 reads SGHAT; CDR2 reads FQNNGV. In nucleotides, the CDR3 is TGTGCCAGCAGCTTAGGGTGGGACAGGGGCAATCAGCCCCAGCATTTT. This translates into CASSLGWDRGNQPQHF. Drawing the rest from reference TRBV11-2 and TRBJ1-5, the complete variable domain is EAGVAQSPRYKIIEKRQSVAFWCNPISGHATLYWYQQILGQGPKLLIQFQNNGVVDDSQLPKDRFSAERLKGVDSTLKIQPAKLEDSAVYLCASSLGWDRGNQPQHFGDGTRLSIL.

The chain has TRBV11-2 and TRBJ2-1; 7 bases map to TRBD2. Germline V gene data show CDR1 as SGHAT and CDR2 as FQNNGV. The CDR3 length is 14 residues. V shed 3 bases, J shed 3 bases, and the junction held 2 bases outside the gene matches. In nucleotides, the CDR3 is TGTGCCAGCAGCTTTGGGGGGGGCTACAATGAGCAGTTCTTC. It specifies CASSFGGGYNEQFF.

This sequence joins TRBV5-1 and TRBJ2-7, with 7 positions matching TRBD2. Germline CDR1 reads SGHRS; CDR2 reads YFSETQ. This CDR3 has 15 residues. V gave up 0 bases and J gave up 6 bases; unmatched junction bases: 9. The DNA for the CDR3 is TGCGCCAGCAGCTTGGCCCTCGGGGGGACCGGCGAGCAGTACTTC. Protein sequence: CASSLALGGTGEQYF.

V gene TRBV15 combines with J gene TRBJ2-5; D not resolved. V shed 0 bases and J shed 5 bases, with 4 bases lying between them. The CDR3 runs to 12 residues. CDR1 LNHNV and CDR2 YYDKDF come from the germline V gene (reference sequence). CDR3 sequence (DNA): TGTGCCACCAGCAGAGACGGGGAGACCCAGTACTTC. Translated, it gives CATSRDGETQYF.

This clone was picked up a small number of times. V and J are TRBV28 and TRBJ1-1; 8 nucleotides line up with TRBD1. V was pared by 2 bases and J by 8 bases, with 4 bases of the junction left unmatched. Germline V gives CDR1 MDHEN, CDR2 SYDVKM. CDR3 length: 13 residues. This CDR3 is CASSLGRDREAFF. CDR3 nucleotides: TGTGCCAGCAGTTTAGGAAGGGACAGGGAAGCTTTCTTT.

The gene calls are TRBV6-5 and TRBJ1-2; D not certain. This CDR3 has 14 amino acids. Germline V gives CDR1 MNHEY, CDR2 SVGAGI. V was pared by 4 bases and J by 5 bases, with 14 bases between. The CDR3 reads CASSSPRLPYGYTF. The DNA of the CDR3 is TGTGCCAGCAGTTCGCCCAGGCTTCCTTATGGCTACACCTTC.

This clone was observed a few times. The chain is built from TRBV7-9 and TRBJ2-2; 10 bases agree with TRBD2. The germline gives CDR1 SEHNR, CDR2 FQNEAQ (reference sequence). V was clipped by 4 bases and J by 3 bases; unmatched bases: 2. CDR3 length: 15 amino acids. The DNA of the CDR3 is TGTGCCAGCAGCTCCGGACTAGCGGACACCGGGGAGCTGTTTTTT. Translation: CASSSGLADTGELFF.

This clone came up many times. The chain carries TRBV19 and TRBJ1-1; the D gene is possibly TRBD1 (5 bases). Trimming cost V 5 bases and J 0 bases, with 13 bases left between them. The germline CDR1 and CDR2 sequences are LNHDA and SQIVND (reference sequence). The CDR3 contains 15 residues. CDR3 in amino acids: CASSPIPDMNTEAFF. In DNA form, the CDR3 reads TGTGCCAGTAGTCCGATTCCGGACATGAACACTGAAGCTTTCTTT.

V usage is TRBV28 and J usage is TRBJ1-6; 8 bases match TRBD1. Germline loops: CDR1 MDHEN, CDR2 SYDVKM. V trimming: 4 bases; J trimming: 7 bases; junction bases outside the gene matches: 3. This CDR3 has 14 residues. For the CDR3, the DNA is TGTGCCAGCAGTTCTGACAGGGGAAATTCACCCCTCCACTTT. Translation gives CASSSDRGNSPLHF.

The chain combines TRBV30 with TRBJ1-1; D call uncertain. V was trimmed by 3 bases and J by 10 bases, leaving 15 bases between them. Germline V gives CDR1 GTSNPN, CDR2 SVGIG (reference sequence). CDR3 length: 12 residues. The CDR3 nucleotides are TGTGCCTGGAGCCCTGGGTCCCCGGGAGCTTTCTTT. Translated, it gives CAWSPGSPGAFF.